The next 29 T cell receptor beta chains were all read from a single sample in a study of T cell changes during pregnancy in multiple sclerosis. Only in-frame clones appear in the TCRdb table, and some are missing; sequencing was by immunoSEQ multiplex PCR. Counted here are around 30,000 clones, approximately 90% occurring once; the ten biggest clones make up roughly 3.5%. This material consisted of CD8+ T cells from peripheral blood mononuclear cells, taken in the third trimester of pregnancy. The receptors derive from a female donor with multiple sclerosis, enrolled in a pregnancy study.

This clone was detected once. V is TRBV9 and J is TRBJ1-2; D not resolved. This CDR3 has 11 residues. V was clipped by 5 bases and J by 7 bases, with 9 bases between them. Germline V CDR1 and CDR2: SGDLS, YYNGEE. The CDR3 here is CASSGVAGYTF. In DNA, the CDR3 is TGTGCCAGCAGTGGAGTCGCTGGCTACACCTTC.

The chain uses TRBV2 and TRBJ1-4; tentative D call: TRBD1 (6 bases). The CDR3 extends over 14 amino acids. From germline, CDR1 is SNHLY and CDR2 FYNNEI. Trimming pared 7 bases from V and 10 bases from J, leaving 19 bases between. CDR3 coding DNA: TGTGCCAGCAAACTGGGACCTGCGGGGGCAAAACTGTTTTTT. Residues: CASKLGPAGAKLFF. Together with reference TRBV2 and TRBJ1-4, the CDR3 gives the full variable domain: EPEVTQTPSHQVTQMGQEVILRCVPISNHLYFYWYRQILGQKVEFLVSFYNNEISEKSEIFDDQFSVERPDGSNFTLKIRSTKLEDSAMYFCASKLGPAGAKLFFGSGTQLSVL.

V usage is TRBV9 and J usage is TRBJ1-1; 7 bases are a match to TRBD1. The CDR3 has 15 residues. Trimming at V came to 2 bases and at J to 1 base, leaving 5 bases not matched to a gene. Per the germline V gene, CDR1 is SGDLS and CDR2 is YYNGEE. The CDR3 region is CASSVGDSQNTEAFF. CDR3 nucleotide sequence: TGTGCCAGCAGCGTTGGGGACAGCCAGAACACTGAAGCTTTCTTT.

This chain joins TRBV5-1 and TRBJ1-1, with 7 nucleotides matching TRBD1. J was trimmed by 0 bases and V by 0 bases; bases with no gene match: 5. Germline V CDR1 and CDR2: SGHRS, YFSETQ. The CDR3 totals 16 residues. CDR3 sequence: CASSLEGATMNTEAFF. CDR3 DNA: TGCGCCAGCAGCTTGGAGGGGGCGACGATGAACACTGAAGCTTTCTTT.

By frequency in the sample, this clone is large (0.1 to 1%). This chain joins TRBV6-4 and TRBJ2-2; 8 bases agree with TRBD2. The CDR3 is 15 residues long. V dropped 3 bases and J dropped 3; count of bases not matched to a gene: 3. CDR1 MRHNA and CDR2 SNTAGT come from the germline V gene. In DNA, the CDR3 is TGTGCCAGCAGTGAGAACGGGGGGGACACCGGGGAGCTGTTTTTT. This codes for CASSENGGDTGELFF.

The genes are TRBV10-3 and TRBJ2-6, with D possibly matching TRBD1 (5 bases). The CDR3 spans 14 residues. Per germline, CDR1 ENHRY and CDR2 SYGVKD. V gave up 6 bases and J gave up 6 bases, with 12 bases separating them. In DNA form, the CDR3 reads TGTGCCATCAGGCTTCCACAGGAGGCCAACGTCCTGACTTTC. Amino acids: CAIRLPQEANVLTF.

The chain combines TRBV7-2 with TRBJ1-5; D might be TRBD1 (5 bases). This CDR3 is 15 amino acids long. CDR1 is SGHTA, CDR2 FQGNSA, per germline. Trimming took 8 bases from V and 0 from J, leaving 14 bases between them. In DNA form, the CDR3 reads TGTGCCAGCCGGGCGGGGCCCTATAGCAATCAGCCCCAGCATTTT. Translating it yields CASRAGPYSNQPQHF. The variable domain in full, with the rest retrieved from reference TRBV7-2 and TRBJ1-5, is GAGVSQSPSNKVTEKGKDVELRCDPISGHTALYWYRQSLGQGLEFLIYFQGNSAPDKSGLPSDRFSAERTGGSVSTLTIQRTQQEDSAVYLCASRAGPYSNQPQHFGDGTRLSIL.

V is TRBV30 and J is TRBJ1-4; 7 bases fit TRBD1. Germline loops: CDR1 GTSNPN, CDR2 SVGIG (reference sequence). J gave up 7 bases and V 1 base, and 6 bases lay outside the gene matches. The CDR3 covers 14 residues. In nucleotides, the CDR3 is TGTGCCTGGAGTGAGACAGGGCTGGGTGAAAAACTGTTTTTT. It encodes CAWSETGLGEKLFF.

The chain has TRBV7-3 and TRBJ2-3; 10 nucleotides align to TRBD1. Germline loops: CDR1 SGHTA, CDR2 FQGTGA. The junction had 4 bases not matched to a gene; V was cut back by 4 bases and J by 6 bases. The CDR3 has 14 amino acids. In DNA form, the CDR3 reads TGTGCCAGCAGCTCGACAGGGGGCAGCGATACGCAGTATTTT. Its translation is CASSSTGGSDTQYF.

The chain links TRBV19 to TRBJ1-1; 7 positions agree with TRBD1. J was trimmed by 3 bases and V by 0 bases; bases with no gene match: 10. CDR3 length: 17 residues. The germline gives CDR1 LNHDA, CDR2 SQIVND (reference sequence). This CDR3 reads CASSIETGLTGDTEAFF. CDR3 bases: TGTGCCAGTAGTATAGAGACAGGCCTTACAGGGGACACTGAAGCTTTCTTT.

This chain joins TRBV6-5 and TRBJ2-7; D possibly corresponds to TRBD1 (5 bases). The CDR3 length is 14 residues. Germline assignment: CDR1 MNHEY and CDR2 SVGAGI. Trimming left V 0 bases short and J 3 bases short, with 9 bases between. CDR3 nucleotides: TGTGCCAGCAGTTACTCGAGACAGAGCTACGAGCAGTACTTC. Translating gives CASSYSRQSYEQYF.

The chain is built from TRBV27 and TRBJ2-7; 10 bases are shared with TRBD1. This CDR3 has 14 residues. The ends lost 8 bases at V and 2 bases at J; junction bases unmatched: 6. The germline CDR1 and CDR2 sequences are MNHEY and SMNVEV (reference sequence). The CDR3 DNA sequence: TGTGCCAGCGGTTCCGGGACAGGGGCCTACGAGCAGTACTTC. It yields the protein CASGSGTGAYEQYF.

V is TRBV4-3 and J is TRBJ2-1; 8 positions match TRBD2. V trimming: 4 bases; J trimming: 8 bases; junction bases outside the gene matches: 7. The CDR3 has 14 amino acids. Germline lookup yields CDR1 LGHNA and CDR2 YSLEER. CDR3 region: CASSPTGGSYEQFF. The CDR3 nucleotides read TGCGCCAGCAGCCCGACGGGGGGGTCGTATGAGCAGTTCTTC.

As regards this clone: A read error is possible here, since a much larger clone lies one base away. V gene TRBV4-2 combines with J gene TRBJ1-1, with D perhaps TRBD1 (5 bases). V was pared by 0 bases and J by 4 bases, with 15 bases between. The CDR3 sequence is 16 residues long. CDR1 and CDR2 from the germline V gene are LGHNA and YNFKEQ. The CDR3 region has the DNA TGTGCCAGCAGCCAAGATGTTGGCAACGGGGGCACTGAAGCTTTCTTT. It translates to CASSQDVGNGGTEAFF.

The chain combines TRBV11-3 with TRBJ2-2; no definite D call. This CDR3 is 15 amino acids long. Trimming shortened V by 5 bases and J by 2 bases, and 12 bases separated the two germline ends. Germline-derived CDR1 and CDR2 are SGHNT and YENEEA. CDR3 sequence: CASSPLGQNTGELFF. CDR3 nucleotide sequence: TGTGCCAGCAGCCCCCTGGGCCAAAACACCGGGGAGCTGTTTTTT. Variable domain in full (rest from reference TRBV11-3 and TRBJ2-2): EAGVVQSPRYKIIEKKQPVAFWCNPISGHNTLYWYLQNLGQGPELLIRYENEEAVDDSQLPKDRFSAERLKGVDSTLKIQPAELGDSAVYLCASSPLGQNTGELFFGEGSRLTVL.

The chain joins TRBV15 to TRBJ1-1, with TRBD1 identical over 9 bases. This CDR3 comprises 15 residues. Per the germline V gene, CDR1 is LNHNV and CDR2 is YYDKDF (reference sequence). Trimming cost V 1 base and J 1 base; bases outside gene matches: 1. CDR3 nucleotides: TGTGCCACCAGCAGAGGGGGACAGGGGAACACTGAAGCTTTCTTT. This gives the protein CATSRGGQGNTEAFF.

V gene TRBV20-1 combines with J gene TRBJ1-2; D uncertain. The CDR3 is 10 amino acids. Germline loops: CDR1 DFQATT, CDR2 SNEGSKA (reference sequence). V was shortened by 6 bases and J by 2 bases, with 4 bases between the two germline ends. The chain's CDR3 is CSAPNYGYTF. The CDR3 DNA is TGCAGTGCCCCAAACTATGGCTACACCTTC.

This rearrangement joins TRBV6-5 to TRBJ1-6; D uncertain. There are 16 residues in the CDR3. The germline V and J ends were trimmed by 4 bases and 0 bases, with 10 bases remaining between them. Germline CDR1 reads MNHEY; CDR2 reads SVGAGI. CDR3 amino acids: CASSSLLSSYNSPLHF. In nucleotides, the CDR3 is TGTGCCAGCAGTTCCCTCCTCAGCTCCTATAATTCACCCCTCCACTTT.

This sequence joins TRBV6-1 and TRBJ2-7; 7 bases match TRBD2. The junction had 11 bases not matched to a gene; V was cut back by 0 bases and J by 9 bases. Germline V gene sequence: CDR1 MNHNS, CDR2 SASEGT. This CDR3 has 15 amino acids. The CDR3 DNA follows: TGTGCCAGCAGTGAAGCTCTCGGCGGGGGAGGGGTGCAGTACTTC. Its protein product is CASSEALGGGGVQYF.

By sample fraction, this clone is large (0.1 to 1%). The rearrangement links TRBV6-4 to TRBJ2-1; 10 bases match TRBD2. Trimming at V came to 2 bases and at J to 6 bases, leaving 4 bases not matched to a gene. The CDR3 is 15 amino acids. Germline V CDR1 and CDR2: MRHNA, SNTAGT. CDR3 region: CASSDSGGASNEQFF. CDR3 bases: TGTGCCAGCAGTGACAGCGGGGGGGCAAGCAATGAGCAGTTCTTC.

The gene calls are TRBV19 and TRBJ1-2; 7 nucleotides align to TRBD1. Germline values: CDR1 LNHDA, CDR2 SQIVND (reference sequence). The V gene end was trimmed by 8 bases and the J gene end by 3 bases; junction bases not matched to a gene: 6. This CDR3 comprises 13 residues. The chain's CDR3 is CASWTGTDYGYTF. The DNA of the CDR3 is TGTGCCAGTTGGACCGGGACAGACTATGGCTACACCTTC.

This chain joins TRBV9 and TRBJ2-1, with TRBD2 matching 15 bases. The CDR3 covers 19 residues. CDR1 and CDR2 (germline): SGDLS, YYNGEE. V was clipped by 0 bases and J by 0 bases; unmatched bases: 4. The DNA for the CDR3 is TGTGCCAGCAGCGTAGTAGGGACTAGCGGGGGGAGCTCCTACAATGAGCAGTTCTTC. Translation gives CASSVVGTSGGSSYNEQFF.

The chain combines TRBV4-3 with TRBJ1-4, with 10 positions matching TRBD1. The V segment lost 6 bases and the J segment 8 bases; nucleotides outside the gene matches: 9. This CDR3 is 15 amino acids long. In germline, CDR1 is LGHNA, CDR2 YSLEER. The CDR3 protein is CASSQYGQGGEKLFF. The CDR3, as DNA: TGCGCCAGCAGTCAATACGGACAGGGGGGGGAAAAACTGTTTTTT.

The rearrangement links TRBV15 to TRBJ2-1; D is unclear. CDR1 is LNHNV and CDR2 is YYDKDF in the germline V gene (reference sequence). V dropped 5 bases and J dropped 4 bases, with 15 bases sitting between them. This CDR3 is 15 amino acids long. CDR3 in DNA: TGTGCCACCAGCCTCAGAGGTGGCACATACAATGAGCAGTTCTTC. Residues: CATSLRGGTYNEQFF.

V usage is TRBV15 and J usage is TRBJ2-7; 9 bases agree with TRBD1. Germline V gives CDR1 LNHNV, CDR2 YYDKDF (reference sequence). Trimming removed 1 base from V and 2 bases from J; junction bases left unmatched: 3. This CDR3 comprises 15 residues. The CDR3 region is CATSRGRQGAYEQYF. CDR3 in DNA: TGTGCCACCAGCAGAGGCCGACAGGGGGCCTACGAGCAGTACTTC.

The rearrangement links TRBV5-4 to TRBJ1-2; 11 bases match TRBD1. With 4 bases clipped from V and 4 bases from J, the junction kept 6 bases outside the gene matches. From germline, CDR1 is SGHNT and CDR2 YYREEE (reference sequence). CDR3 length: 15 residues. The CDR3 DNA is TGTGCCAGCAGCCGGGGGGGGACAGGGGGCTATGGCTACACCTTC. The encoded protein is CASSRGGTGGYGYTF.

The rearrangement joins TRBV9 to TRBJ1-5; D not certain. The ends were cut back, 0 bases at V and 6 bases at J, with 13 bases in the middle. CDR1 SGDLS and CDR2 YYNGEE come from the germline V gene. CDR3 size: 15 residues. The CDR3 region is CASSVDEGLFQPQHF. DNA for the CDR3: TGTGCCAGCAGCGTAGACGAGGGCCTTTTTCAGCCCCAGCATTTT.

The chain uses TRBV4-3 and TRBJ2-2; TRBD1 aligns across 9 bases. Germline assignment: CDR1 LGHNA and CDR2 YSLEER. CDR3 length: 15 residues. Unmatched junction bases numbered 2, after V lost 1 base and J lost 5 bases. For the CDR3, the DNA is TGCGCCAGCAGCCAAGGACAGGGGGGAACCGGGGAGCTGTTTTTT. Translated: CASSQGQGGTGELFF.

This chain links TRBV9 with TRBJ1-1; D is uncertain. Per the germline V gene, CDR1 is SGDLS and CDR2 is YYNGEE. The CDR3 sequence is 13 residues long. Between the trimmed V and J ends, which lost 4 bases and 2 bases, there was a span of 9 bases. The CDR3 DNA reads as TGTGCCAGCAGCCCGGGAGTTAACACTGAAGCTTTCTTT. Translation gives CASSPGVNTEAFF.